Shown below are 16 T cell receptor beta chains from a single sample sequenced in a study of T-cell reconstitution after alpha-beta-depleted transplantation in children. Library preparation (for TCRbeta) was performed with unique molecular identifiers. TCRdb ran MiXCR on the PCR reads and lists one entry per CDR3 protein. The sample has approximately 400,000 distinct CDR3 sequences, roughly 11% seen once. The sequenced sample was PBMCs from the stem cell graft donor, obtained from the stem cell graft. These receptors were collected from a human donor who donated a stem cell graft to a child with acute myeloid leukemia.

This clonotype was counted only a few times. V usage is TRBV5-1 and J usage is TRBJ2-1; 13 nucleotides match TRBD2. Germline V gene sequence: CDR1 SGHRS, CDR2 YFSETQ. The CDR3 covers 17 residues. Trimming cost V 4 bases and J 4 bases; bases outside gene matches: 8. Written as DNA, the CDR3 is TGCGCCAGCAGCACCGGACTAGCGGGAGTCCGGTACAATGAGCAGTTCTTC. This translates into CASSTGLAGVRYNEQFF.

This clonotype has only a few counts. The rearrangement joins TRBV5-1 to TRBJ2-3; D not resolved. V was pared by 3 bases and J by 2 bases, with 10 bases between. CDR1 is SGHRS and CDR2 is YFSETQ in the germline V gene. This CDR3 is 14 amino acids long. CDR3 coding DNA: TGCGCCAGCAGCTATGGGGATGCCACAGATACGCAGTATTTT. Translating gives CASSYGDATDTQYF.

J is TRBJ2-5 and V is TRBV29-1, with TRBD2 identical over 7 bases. The trim removed 6 bases at V and 4 bases at J, leaving 8 bases unmatched. The CDR3 is 13 residues long. Germline CDR1 is SQVTM and CDR2 is ANQGSEA. CDR3 sequence: CSVQSTGGETQYF. CDR3 bases: TGCAGCGTACAGAGCACGGGGGGAGAGACCCAGTACTTC.

Only a few counts were recorded for this clonotype. The rearrangement joins TRBV19 to TRBJ2-7, with 8 bases identical to TRBD2. J was trimmed by 6 bases and V by 2 bases; bases with no gene match: 9. This CDR3 is built from 15 residues. Germline V gene data show CDR1 as LNHDA and CDR2 as SQIVND (reference sequence). The CDR3 DNA follows: TGTGCCAGTAGTATAAGGGTCGGGCTAGCGGGCGAGCAGTACTTC. It yields the protein CASSIRVGLAGEQYF.

V gene TRBV13 combines with J gene TRBJ1-5; TRBD1 matches at 10 bases. The CDR3 has 17 amino acids. The V segment lost 5 bases and the J segment 1 base; nucleotides outside the gene matches: 8. The germline V gene encodes CDR1 PRHDT and CDR2 FYEKMQ (reference sequence). CDR3 sequence (DNA): TGTGCCAGCAGCCCCGGGACAGGGGTCACGAGCAATCAGCCCCAGCATTTT. Translation gives CASSPGTGVTSNQPQHF.

This clonotype was seen ten or more times. The chain employs TRBV7-2 and TRBJ1-2, with 7 nucleotides matching TRBD1. With 5 bases clipped from V and 4 bases from J, the junction kept 10 bases outside the gene matches. Looked up from germline, CDR1 is SGHTA and CDR2 is FQGNSA. The CDR3 is made up of 15 amino acids. The CDR3 loop reads CASSGGTALLYGYTF. The CDR3 DNA follows: TGTGCCAGCAGCGGTGGGACAGCCCTCCTCTATGGCTACACCTTC.

The chain has TRBV12-3 or TRBV12-4 and TRBJ2-1; 9 bases are a match to TRBD2. CDR3 length: 15 residues. The junction had 5 bases not matched to a gene; V was cut back by 5 bases and J by 3 bases. The CDR3 region has the DNA TGTGCCAGCAGTGCCCTAGCGGGGATCTACAATGAGCAGTTCTTC. Its translation: CASSALAGIYNEQFF.

In this sample, this clonotype turned up many times. This rearrangement joins TRBV12-3 or TRBV12-4 to TRBJ1-2; a weak D match, TRBD1 (5 bases). V was trimmed by 6 bases and J by 1 base, leaving 15 bases between them. This CDR3 is 15 amino acids long. DNA of the CDR3: TGTGCCAGCAGCTGGGACGACTCCTATAACTATGGCTACACCTTC. Amino acid sequence: CASSWDDSYNYGYTF.

This clonotype was counted ten times or more. The rearrangement uses TRBV12-3 or TRBV12-4 and TRBJ1-1; D not resolved. The CDR3 runs 12 residues. V was trimmed by 3 bases and J by 13 bases, leaving 15 bases between them. The CDR3 DNA reads as TGTGCCAGCAGTTTTCCGGCCGGAAGACTTTTCTTT. It is translated as CASSFPAGRLFF.

This clonotype was counted ten times or more. The V gene is TRBV19, the J gene TRBJ1-2; 7 bases align to TRBD1. Germline CDR1 reads LNHDA; CDR2 reads SQIVND (reference sequence). The CDR3 extends over 13 amino acids. Trimming took 6 bases from V and 5 from J; bases not matched to a gene: 6. CDR3 DNA: TGTGCCAGTAGAGAGACAGGGAAGTATGGCTACACCTTC. This sequence encodes CASRETGKYGYTF.

This chain links TRBV18 with TRBJ2-3, with 8 bases fitting TRBD2. Germline CDR1 KGHSH, CDR2 LQKENI. J was trimmed by 6 bases and V by 3 bases; bases with no gene match: 5. This CDR3 is built from 14 residues. The CDR3 DNA follows: TGTGCCAGCTCACCGGGACTAGTGTACGATACGCAGTATTTT. Amino acids: CASSPGLVYDTQYF.

This chain links TRBV7-9 with TRBJ1-2; no definite D call. V lost 4 bases and J lost 11, with 14 bases in between. The CDR3 loop spans 12 amino acids. Germline loops: CDR1 SEHNR, CDR2 FQNEAQ (reference sequence). The CDR3 DNA reads as TGTGCCAGCAGCTCCCTTGGCGGTGGGTACACCTTC. Residues: CASSSLGGGYTF.

This clonotype was found many times. The genes are TRBV5-5 and TRBJ2-7; 8 bases are shared with TRBD1. The CDR3 totals 15 residues. After removal of 0 bases from V and 4 bases from J, the junction contained 6 bases not matched to a gene. Germline CDR1 is SGHKS and CDR2 is YYEKEE (reference sequence). CDR3 in amino acids: CASSLDGQGAYEQYV. The CDR3 DNA reads as TGTGCCAGCAGCTTGGACGGGCAGGGGGCATACGAGCAGTACGTC.

This clonotype was detected ten times or more. The chain has TRBV4-2 and TRBJ2-3; 9 bases agree with TRBD2. Per the germline V gene, CDR1 is LGHNA and CDR2 is YNFKEQ. The V segment lost 3 bases and the J segment 1 base; nucleotides outside the gene matches: 11. The length of the CDR3 is 18 residues. In DNA form, the CDR3 reads TGTGCCAGCAGCCACGATCCCGTTAGCGGGAGCGGCACAGATACGCAGTATTTT. Protein product: CASSHDPVSGSGTDTQYF.

The J gene is TRBJ2-3, the V gene TRBV7-3, with D perhaps TRBD1 (6 bases). Trimming stripped 0 bases from V and 6 bases from J, with 10 bases between. Germline CDR1 SGHTA, CDR2 FQGTGA. The CDR3 length is 14 residues. Here the CDR3 reads CASSLTSGADTQYF. The CDR3 nucleotides read TGTGCCAGCAGCTTAACCTCAGGGGCCGATACGCAGTATTTT.

This clonotype was observed many times. This chain joins TRBV6-1 and TRBJ2-7; 8 nucleotides align to TRBD1. J gave up 4 bases and V 6 bases, and 8 bases lay outside the gene matches. The CDR3 has 14 residues. The V gene's germline CDR1 is MNHNS and CDR2 SASEGT. CDR3 nucleotide sequence: TGTGCCAGCAGAGCCCGGGACAGGCGATACGAGCAGTACTTC. Protein product: CASRARDRRYEQYF.